The sequence of this T cell receptor beta chain was determined in a study of cytomegalovirus exposure and HLA in healthy donors. The overall study: Earlier work reported 117 million unique TCR beta sequences from 170 million or so T cells. Notes on the study in general: Later work associated approximately 17,000 TCR beta sequences with HLA alleles at 0.05 false discovery rate.

Vbeta (60) and Jbeta (13) primers were used in the PCR. Sequenced by immunoSEQ multiplex PCR; TCRdb stores in-frame clones only, minus some. The sample includes over 55,000 clones, 70% to 85% seen only once; the top ten take around 1.7%. This CDR3 comprises 14 residues. Note on this clone: Antigen unknown.

The TCR comes from a middle-aged man in good health and CMV-seronegative. The chain combines TRBV21-1 with TRBJ1-6; the table gives TRBD1 as D, unverified against the DNA. TRBV21-1 is tagged as a pseudogene. Sequenced sample: PBMCs. The CDR3, as DNA: TGTGCCAGCAGCAAGGACAGGGTGGGTTCACCCCTCCACTTT. As protein: CASSKDRVGSPLHF.